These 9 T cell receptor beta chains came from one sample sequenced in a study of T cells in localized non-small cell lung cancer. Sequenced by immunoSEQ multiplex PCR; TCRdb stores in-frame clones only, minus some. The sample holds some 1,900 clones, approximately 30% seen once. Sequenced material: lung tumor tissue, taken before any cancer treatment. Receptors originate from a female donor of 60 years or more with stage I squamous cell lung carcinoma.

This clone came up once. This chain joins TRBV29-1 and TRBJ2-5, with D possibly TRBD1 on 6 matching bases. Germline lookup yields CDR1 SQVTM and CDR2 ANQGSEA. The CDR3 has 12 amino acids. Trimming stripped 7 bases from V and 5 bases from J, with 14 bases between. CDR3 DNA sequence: TGCAGCGCCGGACAGTCGGGGGAGACCCAGTACTTC. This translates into CSAGQSGETQYF.

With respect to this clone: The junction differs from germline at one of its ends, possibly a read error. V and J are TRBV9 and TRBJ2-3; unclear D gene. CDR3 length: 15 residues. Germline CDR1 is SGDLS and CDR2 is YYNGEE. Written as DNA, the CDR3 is TGTGTCAGCAGCGTAGAACTTGGCCCTACAGATACGCAGTATTTT. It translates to CVSSVELGPTDTQYF.

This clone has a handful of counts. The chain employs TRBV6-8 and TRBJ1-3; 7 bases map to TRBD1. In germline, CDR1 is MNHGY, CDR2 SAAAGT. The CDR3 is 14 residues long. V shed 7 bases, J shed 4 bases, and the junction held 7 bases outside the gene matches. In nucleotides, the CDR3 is TGTGCCAGCATGGAGGGGGCGAAAGGAAACACCATATATTTT. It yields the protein CASMEGAKGNTIYF.

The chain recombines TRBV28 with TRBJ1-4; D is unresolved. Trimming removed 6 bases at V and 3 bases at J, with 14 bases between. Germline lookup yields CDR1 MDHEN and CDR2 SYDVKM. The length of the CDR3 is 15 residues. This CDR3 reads CASRIPLRANEKLFF. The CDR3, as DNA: TGTGCCAGCAGGATCCCCCTAAGGGCTAATGAAAAACTGTTTTTT.

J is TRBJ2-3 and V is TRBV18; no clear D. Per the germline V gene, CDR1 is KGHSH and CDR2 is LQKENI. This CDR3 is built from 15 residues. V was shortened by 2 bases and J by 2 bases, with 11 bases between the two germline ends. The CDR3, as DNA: TGTGCCAGCTCACCAGTGGGCGGTCACACAGATACGCAGTATTTT. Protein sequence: CASSPVGGHTDTQYF. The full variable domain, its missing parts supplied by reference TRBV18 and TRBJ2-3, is NAGVMQNPRHLVRRRGQEARLRCSPMKGHSHVYWYRQLPEEGLKFMVYLQKENIIDESGMPKERFSAEFPKEGPSILRIQQVVRGDSAAYFCASSPVGGHTDTQYFGPGTRLTVL.

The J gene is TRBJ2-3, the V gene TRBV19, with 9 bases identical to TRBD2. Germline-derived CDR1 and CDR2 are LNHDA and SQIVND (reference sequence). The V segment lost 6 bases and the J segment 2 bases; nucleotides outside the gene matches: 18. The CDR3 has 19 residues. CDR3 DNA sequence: TGTGCCAGTAGGGGCCGGGGGGTAGCGGGAGTAGTGCACACAGATACGCAGTATTTT. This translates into CASRGRGVAGVVHTDTQYF.

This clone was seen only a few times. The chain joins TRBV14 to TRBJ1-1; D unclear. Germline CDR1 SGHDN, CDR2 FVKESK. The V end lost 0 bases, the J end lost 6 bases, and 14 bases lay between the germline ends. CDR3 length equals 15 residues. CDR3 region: CASSQDPGSTAEAFF. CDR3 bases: TGTGCCAGCAGCCAAGATCCAGGATCTACCGCTGAAGCTTTCTTT.

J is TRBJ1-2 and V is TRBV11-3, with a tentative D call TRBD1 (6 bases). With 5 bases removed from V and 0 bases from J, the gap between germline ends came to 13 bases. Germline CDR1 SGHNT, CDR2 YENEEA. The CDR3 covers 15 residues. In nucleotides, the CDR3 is TGTGCCAGCAGCCCCGGACAGCTTTCTAACTATGGCTACACCTTC. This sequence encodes CASSPGQLSNYGYTF. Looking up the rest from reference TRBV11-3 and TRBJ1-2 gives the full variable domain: EAGVVQSPRYKIIEKKQPVAFWCNPISGHNTLYWYLQNLGQGPELLIRYENEEAVDDSQLPKDRFSAERLKGVDSTLKIQPAELGDSAVYLCASSPGQLSNYGYTFGSGTRLTVV.

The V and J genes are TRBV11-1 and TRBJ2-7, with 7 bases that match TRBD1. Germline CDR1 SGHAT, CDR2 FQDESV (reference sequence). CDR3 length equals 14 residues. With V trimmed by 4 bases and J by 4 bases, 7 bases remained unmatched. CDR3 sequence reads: CASSSDRVDYEQYF. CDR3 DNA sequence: TGTGCCAGCAGCTCCGACAGGGTCGATTACGAGCAGTACTTC.